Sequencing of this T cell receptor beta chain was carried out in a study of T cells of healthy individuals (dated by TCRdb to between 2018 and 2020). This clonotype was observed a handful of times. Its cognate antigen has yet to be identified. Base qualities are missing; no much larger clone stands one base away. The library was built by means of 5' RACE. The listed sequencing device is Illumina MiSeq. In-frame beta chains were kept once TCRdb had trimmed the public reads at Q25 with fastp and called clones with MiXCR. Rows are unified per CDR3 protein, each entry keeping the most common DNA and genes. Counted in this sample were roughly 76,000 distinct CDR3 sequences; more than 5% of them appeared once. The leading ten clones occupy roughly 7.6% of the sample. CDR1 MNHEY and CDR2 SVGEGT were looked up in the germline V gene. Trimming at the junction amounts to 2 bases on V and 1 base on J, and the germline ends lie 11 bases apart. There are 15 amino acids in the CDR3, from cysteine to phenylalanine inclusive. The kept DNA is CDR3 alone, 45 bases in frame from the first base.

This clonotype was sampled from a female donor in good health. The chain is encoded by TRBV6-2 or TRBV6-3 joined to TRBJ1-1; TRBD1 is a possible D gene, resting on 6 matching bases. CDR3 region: CASSYEQGRNTEAFF. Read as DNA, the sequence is TGTGCCAGCAGTTACGAGCAGGGGAGGAACACTGAAGCTTTCTTT.